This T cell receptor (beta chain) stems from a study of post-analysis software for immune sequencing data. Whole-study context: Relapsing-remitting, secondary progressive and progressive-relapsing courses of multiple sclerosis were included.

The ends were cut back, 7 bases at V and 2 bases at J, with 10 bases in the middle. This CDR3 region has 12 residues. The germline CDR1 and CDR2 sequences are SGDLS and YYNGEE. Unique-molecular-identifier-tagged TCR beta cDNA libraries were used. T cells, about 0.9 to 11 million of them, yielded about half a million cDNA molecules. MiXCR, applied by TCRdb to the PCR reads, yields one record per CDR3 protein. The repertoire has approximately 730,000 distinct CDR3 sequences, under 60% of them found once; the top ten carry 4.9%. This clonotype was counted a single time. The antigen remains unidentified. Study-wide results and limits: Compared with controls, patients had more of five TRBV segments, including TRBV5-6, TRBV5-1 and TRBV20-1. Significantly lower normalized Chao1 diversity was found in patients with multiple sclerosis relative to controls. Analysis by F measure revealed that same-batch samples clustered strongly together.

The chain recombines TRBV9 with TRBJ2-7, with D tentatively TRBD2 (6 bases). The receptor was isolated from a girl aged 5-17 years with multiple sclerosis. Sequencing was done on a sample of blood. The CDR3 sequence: CASGGATYEQYF. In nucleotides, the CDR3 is TGTGCCAGCGGCGGGGCTACCTACGAGCAGTACTTC.